These 28 T cell receptor beta chains were sequenced from one sample in a study of early T cells in non-severe SARS-CoV-2 infection. TCRdb recomputed calls from the 5' RACE reads with MiXCR, one row per CDR3 protein. Of more than 95,000 distinct CDR3 sequences listed, 16% were seen once; the top ten hold 1.3%. Specimen: whole blood. Every receptor here comes from an adult who was a healthcare worker with PCR-confirmed SARS-CoV-2 infection or an uninfected control (not recorded which).

CDR3 nucleotide sequence: TGCAGTGCTAGGGTCCTCCAGCTAAGCAATGAGCAGTTCTTC. It encodes CSARVLQLSNEQFF. This chain links TRBV20-1 with TRBJ2-1; no firm D call. The CDR3 loop spans 14 amino acids. The ends were cut back, 3 bases at V and 6 bases at J, with 15 bases in the middle. Germline CDR1 is DFQATT and CDR2 is SNEGSKA (reference sequence).

This clonotype came up many times. This chain connects TRBV5-1 to TRBJ2-5; 8 bases fit TRBD2. The junction had 6 bases not matched to a gene; V was cut back by 6 bases and J by 2 bases. The germline gives CDR1 SGHRS, CDR2 YFSETQ. The CDR3 is 14 amino acids. CDR3 region: CASTLSGEQETQYF. For the CDR3, the DNA is TGCGCCAGCACCCTTAGCGGGGAACAAGAGACCCAGTACTTC.

The chain is built from TRBV3-1 and TRBJ2-5; tentative D call: TRBD1 (5 bases). Germline CDR1 is LGHDT and CDR2 is YNNKEL (reference sequence). This CDR3 is built from 13 residues. The V gene lost 9 bases and the J gene lost 5 bases, with 16 bases spanning the gap. The CDR3 reads CASRQWDGETQYF. For the CDR3, the DNA is TGTGCCAGTCGACAGTGGGATGGGGAGACCCAGTACTTC.

This clonotype was counted only a few times. The rearrangement joins TRBV28 to TRBJ1-5; no reliable D call. Trimming left V 6 bases short and J 7 bases short, with 16 bases between. In germline, CDR1 is MDHEN, CDR2 SYDVKM. There are 14 residues in the CDR3. This CDR3 reads CASSPVRSRQPQHF. Here the CDR3 DNA reads TGTGCCAGCAGCCCGGTCCGGTCTCGGCAGCCCCAGCATTTT.

The chain carries TRBV19 and TRBJ2-1; no clear D. This CDR3 has 16 amino acids. Looked up from germline, CDR1 is LNHDA and CDR2 is SQIVND (reference sequence). Trimming took off 7 bases at V and 2 bases at J, with 18 bases between the two ends. CDR3 loop: CASTEGGTLTYNEQFF. The CDR3 bases are TGTGCCAGTACCGAAGGTGGCACACTTACCTACAATGAGCAGTTCTTC.

The chain couples TRBV30 to TRBJ1-5; possible D gene TRBD1, 5 bases. Trimming stripped 3 bases from V and 1 base from J, with 13 bases between. The germline gives CDR1 GTSNPN, CDR2 SVGIG (reference sequence). The CDR3 consists of 15 residues. As DNA, the CDR3 is TGTGCCTGGAGCCTCCGAGGGGCCAGCAATCAGCCCCAGCATTTT. Translated, it gives CAWSLRGASNQPQHF.

The V and J genes are TRBV19 and TRBJ2-7; a weak D match, TRBD1 (6 bases). The length of the CDR3 is 15 residues. Between the trimmed V and J ends, which lost 6 bases and 6 bases, there was a span of 21 bases. Germline values: CDR1 LNHDA, CDR2 SQIVND (reference sequence). The CDR3 sequence: CASSLGHLPRAEQYF. DNA for the CDR3: TGTGCCAGTAGCCTGGGACACCTACCAAGAGCCGAGCAGTACTTC.

The CDR3 here is CSGGGKNTGELFF. CDR3 coding DNA: TGCAGCGGAGGGGGCAAGAACACCGGGGAGCTGTTTTTT. The chain combines TRBV29-1 with TRBJ2-2; 7 bases fit TRBD1. Germline V lookup: CDR1 SQVTM, CDR2 ANQGSEA. This CDR3 is 13 amino acids long. After removal of 7 bases from V and 1 base from J, the junction contained 3 bases not matched to a gene.

The chain links TRBV29-1 to TRBJ2-2; D is possibly TRBD2 (5 bases). Deletions cut 0 bases from V and 5 bases from J, with 10 bases between. Looked up from germline, CDR1 is SQVTM and CDR2 is ANQGSEA. This CDR3 region has 14 residues. The CDR3 protein is CSVEERADTGELFF. CDR3 in DNA: TGCAGCGTTGAAGAGCGGGCAGATACCGGGGAGCTGTTTTTT.

This rearrangement joins TRBV27 to TRBJ2-4; D uncertain. Deletions cut 11 bases from V and 6 bases from J, with 20 bases between. In germline, CDR1 is MNHEY, CDR2 SMNVEV (reference sequence). The CDR3 runs 14 residues. CDR3 region: CAARQGFRLNIQYF. Here the CDR3 DNA reads TGTGCCGCGCGCCAAGGTTTCCGATTAAACATTCAGTACTTC.

This clonotype was seen a few times. The chain couples TRBV7-2 to TRBJ2-7, with 13 bases that match TRBD2. Germline assignment: CDR1 SGHTA and CDR2 FQGNSA. The CDR3 is made up of 17 amino acids. With V trimmed by 5 bases and J by 3 bases, 10 bases remained unmatched. The DNA of the CDR3 is TGTGCCAGCAGCCCAGCCCTTAGGACTAGCGGGAGCTACGAGCAGTACTTC. Its protein product is CASSPALRTSGSYEQYF.

This clonotype was detected a few times. This rearrangement joins TRBV3-1 to TRBJ2-7; D ambiguous. Germline lookup yields CDR1 LGHDT and CDR2 YNNKEL (reference sequence). This CDR3 has 14 amino acids. V was shortened by 1 base and J by 0 bases, with 7 bases between the two germline ends. CDR3 loop: CASSQVTTSYEQYF. The CDR3 coding sequence is TGTGCCAGCAGCCAAGTAACTACCTCCTACGAGCAGTACTTC.

This clonotype was counted at least ten times. V is TRBV19 and J is TRBJ1-5; the D gene is possibly TRBD1 (6 bases). The V and J ends lost 5 bases and 2 bases respectively, with 13 bases between them. The CDR3 loop spans 15 amino acids. Germline V CDR1 and CDR2: LNHDA, SQIVND (reference sequence). This CDR3 reads CASSPDGGRNQPQHF. CDR3 sequence (DNA): TGTGCCAGTAGTCCGGATGGGGGCCGCAATCAGCCCCAGCATTTT.

This clonotype was seen once. The V call is TRBV27, the J call TRBJ2-7; 8 bases match TRBD1. The CDR3 has 15 residues. The V gene end was trimmed by 6 bases and the J gene end by 2 bases; junction bases not matched to a gene: 9. The germline V gene has CDR1 MNHEY and CDR2 SMNVEV (reference sequence). The CDR3 spells CASRPGGTGPYEQYF. CDR3 bases: TGTGCCAGCAGGCCAGGCGGGACAGGACCCTACGAGCAGTACTTC.

The V and J genes are TRBV15 and TRBJ2-1; 7 nucleotides agree with TRBD2. V was pared by 0 bases and J by 5 bases, with 4 bases of the junction left unmatched. The germline gives CDR1 LNHNV, CDR2 YYDKDF (reference sequence). The CDR3 sequence is 15 residues long. CDR3 sequence (DNA): TGTGCCACCAGCAGAGATCCGCTAGCGGACAATGAGCAGTTCTTC. Its translation is CATSRDPLADNEQFF.

The chain links TRBV7-9 to TRBJ1-1; no clear D. Trimming removed 5 bases at V and 3 bases at J, with 10 bases between. The germline gives CDR1 SEHNR, CDR2 FQNEAQ (reference sequence). CDR3 length equals 13 residues. The CDR3 DNA is TGTGCCAGCAGCCCCATAGCGGACACTGAAGCTTTCTTT. Amino acid sequence: CASSPIADTEAFF.

This clonotype has more than one count but fewer than ten. One end of the junction fails to match germline, which may point to a read error. The chain joins TRBV6-5 to TRBJ1-6; weak D call: TRBD1 (6 bases). This CDR3 is built from 15 residues. CDR1 is MNHEY and CDR2 is SVGAGI in the germline V gene. CDR3 coding DNA: TGTGCCAGCAGTACCACGACAGGCTGGAATTCACCCCTCCATTTT. Translated, it gives CASSTTTGWNSPLHF.

This chain links TRBV5-6 with TRBJ2-5; D is unclear. This CDR3 is 13 amino acids long. The V gene lost 4 bases and the J gene lost 9 bases, with 16 bases spanning the gap. Looked up from germline, CDR1 is SGHDT and CDR2 is YYEEEE. The CDR3, as DNA: TGTGCCAGCAGCCGGAGACGGCATATGGCCCAGTACTTC. Translating it yields CASSRRRHMAQYF.

The CDR3: CSARDLLASSTDTQYF. In DNA form, the CDR3 reads TGCAGTGCTAGAGACCTACTAGCTTCTAGCACAGATACGCAGTATTTT. The genes are TRBV20-1 and TRBJ2-3; TRBD2 might be the D (6 bases). Deletions cut 0 bases from V and 0 bases from J, with 13 bases between. Germline-derived CDR1 and CDR2 are DFQATT and SNEGSKA (reference sequence). CDR3 length: 16 amino acids.

This chain uses TRBV5-6 with TRBJ1-1; D is uncertain. The CDR3 spans 14 residues. V was pared by 0 bases and J by 5 bases, with 11 bases between. Germline CDR1 SGHDT, CDR2 YYEEEE. CDR3 amino acids: CASSLAGVRTEAFF. CDR3 nucleotides: TGTGCCAGCAGCTTGGCTGGGGTACGGACTGAAGCTTTCTTT.

The chain uses TRBV12-3 or TRBV12-4 and TRBJ2-1; D is perhaps TRBD1 or TRBD2 (6 bases each). V was pared by 7 bases and J by 6 bases, with 13 bases between. CDR3 size: 13 residues. The CDR3 nucleotides read TGTGCCAGCAACGAAGGAGGGGGCAATGAGCAGTTCTTC. Its protein product is CASNEGGGNEQFF.

This clonotype has only a few counts. V gene TRBV12-3 or TRBV12-4 combines with J gene TRBJ1-1, with TRBD1 matching 9 bases. This CDR3 contains 15 residues. The J segment lost 4 bases and the V segment lost 4 bases, leaving 7 bases of the junction unmatched. The CDR3 here is CASSSPDRGGTEAFF. The CDR3 region has the DNA TGTGCCAGCAGTTCACCGGACAGGGGCGGCACTGAAGCTTTCTTT.

This clonotype was observed a handful of times. V and J are TRBV7-2 and TRBJ2-2; the D is unclear. The germline gives CDR1 SGHTA, CDR2 FQGNSA. V was cut by 6 bases and J by 8 bases, with 19 bases left in between. The CDR3 has 15 amino acids. CDR3 protein: CASRSMAGSSGELFF. The CDR3 nucleotides are TGTGCCAGCAGGTCGATGGCAGGTTCGAGTGGGGAGCTGTTTTTT.

This clonotype was recorded at least ten times. V and J are TRBV20-1 and TRBJ2-3; D tentatively reads TRBD1 or TRBD2 (6 bases each). CDR3 length: 14 residues. Germline CDR1 and CDR2: DFQATT and SNEGSKA (reference sequence). The V end was cut by 2 bases, the J end by 5 bases, with 14 bases between. The CDR3 reads CSARRQVGRDTQYF. In DNA, the CDR3 is TGCAGTGCTAGAAGACAGGTCGGGAGAGATACGCAGTATTTT.

This chain uses TRBV20-1 with TRBJ1-2; D is uncertain. V was cut by 5 bases and J by 0 bases, with 13 bases left in between. The CDR3 runs 14 residues. Per germline, CDR1 DFQATT and CDR2 SNEGSKA (reference sequence). This CDR3 is CSAAGGPANYGYTF. The CDR3 nucleotides are TGCAGTGCTGCGGGCGGGCCAGCTAACTATGGCTACACCTTC.

This clonotype appeared a few times. The chain carries TRBV2 and TRBJ1-5, with TRBD1 as a possible D gene (5 bases). The CDR3 is 13 residues long. The V and J ends lost 8 bases and 4 bases respectively, with 12 bases between them. Germline loops: CDR1 SNHLY, CDR2 FYNNEI. This chain's CDR3 is CASRTGRNQPQHF. The CDR3 DNA reads TGTGCCAGCCGAACAGGCCGGAATCAGCCCCAGCATTTT.

The chain couples TRBV20-1 to TRBJ2-7, with 11 bases matching TRBD2. Germline CDR1 DFQATT, CDR2 SNEGSKA (reference sequence). The CDR3 runs 17 residues. Germline trimming cut 5 bases from V and 0 bases from J; bases unmatched to any gene: 12. The CDR3 protein is CSAPLIVGTSGSYEQYF. CDR3 coding DNA: TGCAGTGCTCCCCTGATTGTCGGGACTAGCGGCTCCTACGAGCAGTACTTC.

This clonotype showed up many times. This chain links TRBV20-1 with TRBJ2-7; perhaps TRBD2 as D (7 bases). Germline V lookup: CDR1 DFQATT, CDR2 SNEGSKA (reference sequence). V was pared by 6 bases and J by 0 bases, with 15 bases between. The length of the CDR3 is 14 residues. The CDR3 loop is CSARRGGLSYEQYF. CDR3 nucleotides: TGCAGTGCCAGGAGGGGGGGGCTCTCCTACGAGCAGTACTTC.